This TCR beta chain was sequenced for a study of cytomegalovirus exposure and HLA in healthy donors. Findings and limits, study-wide: Because they were indistinguishable, some V segments, including TRBV6-2 and TRBV6-3, were excluded. As immune exposure information, only CMV serostatus was available. The majority of CMV-associated TCR beta chains were reported as apparently HLA-restricted in a later analysis.

13 Jbeta primers and 60 Vbeta primers were used for the PCR. Sequencing used immunoSEQ multiplex PCR; TCRdb keeps in-frame clones, though not all of them. The data contain about 180,000 clones, 77% of them seen just once; the ten biggest clones take up roughly 1.4%. Comment on this clone: Its target is not known.

Trimming pared 2 bases from V and 4 bases from J, leaving 6 bases between. CDR1 SGHRS and CDR2 YFSETQ come from the germline V gene. The CDR3 contains 12 residues. Donors consisted of healthy bone marrow donors. The source is a man in his late teens or twenties in good health and CMV-seronegative. The V and J genes are TRBV5-1 and TRBJ1-1; D unclear. Material for sequencing was PBMCs. This CDR3 reads CASSLEGTEAFF. Written as DNA, the CDR3 is TGCGCCAGCAGCTTAGAGGGCACTGAAGCTTTCTTT.